This T cell receptor (beta chain) was identified during a study of blood T cell repertoires in COVID-19. Study at large: T cells, B-cell-depleted T cells, or PBMCs provided the cDNA or gDNA that served as material.

CDR1 KGHDR and CDR2 SFDVKD come from the germline V gene. This CDR3 comprises 16 residues. Between the trimmed V and J ends, which lost 1 base and 2 bases, there was a span of 12 bases. Per the authors' pipeline: Amplified reference gene primers provided the basis for estimating nucleated cell counts. Method: immunoSEQ multiplex PCR; TCRdb's copy keeps in-frame clones and lacks some. The V and J calls and clone size were taken over from that table, and D and trimming were inferred from the DNA. In the table there are around 300,000 clones, roughly four fifths of which are singletons. The receptor was derived from a woman in her 50s who had recovered from COVID-19. The genes are TRBV24-1 and TRBJ2-3, with a weak D call TRBD1 (6 bases). The sample taken for sequencing was peripheral blood. The CDR3 DNA reads as TGTGCCACCAGTGATTTCAACAGGGCTAACACAGATACGCAGTATTTT. As protein: CATSDFNRANTDTQYF.